These 6 T cell receptor beta chains originate from one sample sequenced in a study of cytomegalovirus exposure and HLA in healthy donors. PCR amplification relied on 60 Vbeta primers (plus 13 Jbeta primers). Only in-frame clones appear in the TCRdb table, and some are missing; sequencing was by immunoSEQ multiplex PCR. The sample holds under 150,000 clones, 80% seen once. What was sequenced was PBMCs. These receptors came from a woman aged 40 to 50 in good health and CMV-seronegative.

This clone was seen just once. This chain uses TRBV11-2 with TRBJ2-1; 8 nucleotides match TRBD2. J lost 2 bases, V lost 4 bases, and 4 bases had no gene match. This CDR3 has 15 amino acids. Germline lookup yields CDR1 SGHAT and CDR2 FQNNGV. The CDR3 here is CASSSTSGPYNEQFF. The CDR3 DNA reads TGTGCCAGCAGCTCTACTAGCGGTCCCTACAATGAGCAGTTCTTC.

This clone appeared a single time. This sequence joins TRBV29-1 and TRBJ1-2; the match to TRBD1 covers 12 bases. V gave up 0 bases and J gave up 3 bases; unmatched junction bases: 14. The CDR3 totals 19 residues. The germline V gene encodes CDR1 SQVTM and CDR2 ANQGSEA. In nucleotides, the CDR3 is TGCAGCGTTGAAGAGGCGGCGGGACAGGGGGCGCGACCTGACTATGGCTACACCTTC. This encodes CSVEEAAGQGARPDYGYTF.

This sequence joins TRBV9 and TRBJ1-1; D is ambiguous. CDR3 size: 15 residues. V was shortened by 0 bases and J by 4 bases, with 13 bases between the two germline ends. Germline values: CDR1 SGDLS, CDR2 YYNGEE. The CDR3 reads CASSVAAEKSTEAFF. DNA of the CDR3: TGTGCCAGCAGCGTAGCTGCCGAGAAAAGCACTGAAGCTTTCTTT.

The chain carries TRBV5-1 and TRBJ2-5, with D uncertain. The V end was cut by 1 base, the J end by 3 bases, with 13 bases between. The CDR3 consists of 15 residues. Germline CDR1 reads SGHRS; CDR2 reads YFSETQ. The CDR3 region has the DNA TGCGCCAGCAGCTTGTCCACCCGGGTAGAAGAGACCCAGTACTTC. This translates into CASSLSTRVEETQYF.

The chain links TRBV2 to TRBJ1-5; D is perhaps TRBD1 (5 bases). The length of the CDR3 is 14 residues. CDR1 and CDR2 from the germline V gene are SNHLY and FYNNEI. V lost 6 bases, J lost 4 bases, and 13 bases lay in between. Written as DNA, the CDR3 is TGTGCCAGCAGCGTCTTGGGGGGTAATCAGCCCCAGCATTTT. This gives the protein CASSVLGGNQPQHF.

The gene calls are TRBV4-1 and TRBJ2-7; no clear D gene. Germline values: CDR1 MGHRA, CDR2 YSYEKL. V gave up 0 bases and J gave up 0 bases, with 12 bases separating them. The CDR3 has 16 residues. CDR3 region: CASSQERQSSSYEQYF. As DNA, the CDR3 is TGCGCCAGCAGCCAAGAGAGGCAGTCCAGCTCCTACGAGCAGTACTTC.